Given below is one TCR beta chain in context. The target antigen is unknown. This entry is derived from a study of T cell clonotyping in hematopoietic cell transplantation. This CDR3 has 17 residues. V shed 6 bases and J 8 bases; nucleotides not matched to a gene: 16. Germline V gene sequence: CDR1 MDHEN, CDR2 SYDVKM. Findings and limits, study-wide: At the given depth, recipient repertoires were over 97% de novo clonotypes. After transplant, recipient diversity fell while pathologically expanded clonotypes grew through day 180. Cells were unsorted, so CD4 and CD8 contributions were not separated.

The table came from immunoSEQ multiplex PCR; TCRdb's copy has only in-frame clones and leaves some out. Here the sample spans 7,000 to 9,000 clones, about 94% being singletons. Blood collection times were about day -28 and days 30, 100, 180 posttransplant. The sequencing here drew on peripheral blood mononuclear cells, taken 30 days after allogeneic stem cell transplant. The chain carries TRBV28 and TRBJ1-5; 10 bases fit TRBD1. The sequence came from a male patient aged 55 to 69 who had an allogeneic stem cell transplant from an unrelated donor, so T cells may come from the graft donor. Some clones in this sample may be carry-over from other donors' samples. CDR3 region: CASRPRKRQGAREPQHF. CDR3 DNA: TGTGCCAGCAGACCCAGAAAACGACAGGGGGCAAGGGAGCCCCAGCATTTT.